This TCR beta chain was captured in a study of T-cell memory formation after mild COVID-19. Study background: For the most part, TCR clusters were specific to one donor. Points from the study as a whole: Clones contracting across day 15 to 85 had a balanced CD4/CD8 profile; later expanding clones leaned CD4+. Researchers could not confirm that second-wave clones peaking on day 37 targeted SARS-CoV-2.

Constant-segment primers served in 5'RACE that generated TCR alpha and TCR beta cDNA libraries bearing sample barcodes and UMIs. TCRdb reanalysed the 5' RACE reads using MiXCR and keeps one entry per CDR3 protein. The repertoire holds about 310,000 distinct CDR3 sequences, with 15% to 20% as singletons. Trimming took 0 bases from V and 0 from J, leaving 10 bases between them. There are 16 residues in the CDR3. Per germline, CDR1 LGHNA and CDR2 YSLEER. This clonotype has more than one count but fewer than ten. The antigen remains undetermined. Sequencing was performed on PBMCs or a T cell subset sorted from them (not recorded which). This receptor was identified in a young man who had mild COVID-19 (a few samples of this study predate the infection). Cell type and time point are not known. This chain joins TRBV4-3 and TRBJ2-3; unclear D gene. The CDR3 nucleotides are TGCGCCAGCAGCCAAGAGCAGATTCCTAGCACAGATACGCAGTATTTT. Its protein product is CASSQEQIPSTDTQYF.